The source of this T cell receptor (beta chain) is a study of blood T cell repertoires in COVID-19. Patients in Seattle were enrolled during active infection, then followed longitudinally. This CDR3 has 14 amino acids. Germline lookup yields CDR1 SQVTM and CDR2 ANQGSEA. Trimming shortened V by 6 bases and J by 0 bases, and 14 bases separated the two germline ends. Sequencing used immunoSEQ multiplex PCR; TCRdb keeps in-frame clones, though not all of them. The profile shows 250,000 to 300,000 clones, approximately 90% of them singletons. Sequencing was carried out using peripheral blood. The chain links TRBV29-1 to TRBJ1-2; D is unclear. The sequence was collected from a woman aged 30 to 39 with COVID-19, enrolled during active disease. The CDR3 DNA follows: TGCAGCGTCGACACGACCGGCTCTAACTATGGCTACACCTTC. Residues: CSVDTTGSNYGYTF.